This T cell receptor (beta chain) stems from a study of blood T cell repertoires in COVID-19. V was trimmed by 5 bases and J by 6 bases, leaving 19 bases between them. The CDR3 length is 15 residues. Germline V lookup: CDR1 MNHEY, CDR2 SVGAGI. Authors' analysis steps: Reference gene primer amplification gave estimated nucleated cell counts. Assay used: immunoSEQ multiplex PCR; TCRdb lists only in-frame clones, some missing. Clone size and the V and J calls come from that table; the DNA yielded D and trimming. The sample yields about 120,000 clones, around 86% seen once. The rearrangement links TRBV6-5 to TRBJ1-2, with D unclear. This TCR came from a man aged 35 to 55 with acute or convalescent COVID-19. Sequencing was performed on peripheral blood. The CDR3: CASSPRQVWMDGYTF. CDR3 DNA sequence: TGTGCCAGCAGTCCCCGGCAGGTCTGGATGGATGGCTACACCTTC.